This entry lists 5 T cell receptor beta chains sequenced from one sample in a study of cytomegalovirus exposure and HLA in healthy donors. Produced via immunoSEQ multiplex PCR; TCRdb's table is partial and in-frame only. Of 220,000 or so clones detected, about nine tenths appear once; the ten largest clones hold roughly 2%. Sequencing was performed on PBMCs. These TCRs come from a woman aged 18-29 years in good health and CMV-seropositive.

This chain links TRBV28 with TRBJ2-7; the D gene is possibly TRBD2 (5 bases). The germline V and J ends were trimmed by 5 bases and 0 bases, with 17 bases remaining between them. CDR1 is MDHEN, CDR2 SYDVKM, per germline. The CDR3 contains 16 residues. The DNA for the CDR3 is TGTGCCAGCAGTCCTCCTCTACGGGATGACTCCTACGAGCAGTACTTC. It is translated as CASSPPLRDDSYEQYF.

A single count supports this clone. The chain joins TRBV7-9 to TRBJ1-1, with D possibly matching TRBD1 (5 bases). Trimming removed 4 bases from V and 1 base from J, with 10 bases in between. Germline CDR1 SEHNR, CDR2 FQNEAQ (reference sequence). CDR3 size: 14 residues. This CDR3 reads CASSSRGGNTEAFF. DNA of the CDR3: TGTGCCAGCAGCTCTAGGGGCGGGAACACTGAAGCTTTCTTT.

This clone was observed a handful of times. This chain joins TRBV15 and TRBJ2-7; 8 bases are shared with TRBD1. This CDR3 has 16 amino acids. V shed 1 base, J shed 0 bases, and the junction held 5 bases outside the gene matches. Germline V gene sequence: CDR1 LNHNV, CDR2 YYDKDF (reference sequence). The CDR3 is CATSRVDRASSYEQYF. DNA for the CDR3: TGTGCCACCAGCAGAGTGGACAGGGCGAGCTCCTACGAGCAGTACTTC.

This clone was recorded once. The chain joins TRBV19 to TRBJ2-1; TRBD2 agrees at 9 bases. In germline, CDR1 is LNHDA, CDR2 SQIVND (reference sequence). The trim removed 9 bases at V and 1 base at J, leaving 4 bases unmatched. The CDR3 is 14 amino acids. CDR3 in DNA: TGTGCCAGCCGGACTAGCGCTTCCTACAATGAGCAGTTCTTC. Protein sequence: CASRTSASYNEQFF.

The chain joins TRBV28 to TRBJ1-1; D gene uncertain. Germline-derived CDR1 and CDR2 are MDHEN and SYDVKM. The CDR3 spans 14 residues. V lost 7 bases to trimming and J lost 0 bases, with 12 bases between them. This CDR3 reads CASTVPPMNTEAFF. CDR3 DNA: TGTGCCAGCACGGTCCCCCCAATGAACACTGAAGCTTTCTTT.